This T cell receptor beta chain was recovered during a study of blood T cells in healthy people across ages. A second PCR, run for about 7 to 12 cycles, used a sample-barcoded 5' primer plus a J-beta primer mix. TCRdb passed the 5' RACE reads through MiXCR, listing each CDR3 protein once. The sample yields about 1.4 million distinct CDR3 sequences, approximately 60% seen once. This clonotype was seen many times. Trimming at V came to 1 base and at J to 3 bases, leaving 19 bases not matched to a gene. This CDR3 has 19 residues. Germline CDR1 DFQATT, CDR2 SNEGSKA (reference sequence). This TCR came from a man aged 18-30 years in good health. The chain uses TRBV20-1 and TRBJ2-7; 9 bases agree with TRBD2. The specimen sequenced was blood. CDR3 bases: TGCAGTGCTAGAGGGCCCACGGGGCTAGCGGGATCCGAACTCTACGAGCAGTACTTC. It translates to CSARGPTGLAGSELYEQYF.